This T cell receptor beta chain was retrieved from a study of memory CD4+ T cells and cytomegalovirus serostatus. The sort gate was single viable CD3+CD4+CD8-CD45RO+ cells for memory CD4+ T cells. Profiling relied on immunoSEQ multiplex PCR, and the TCRdb table lists in-frame clones only, not all of them. This table has some 53,000 clones, around 78% appearing once. The length of the CDR3 is 11 residues. Per the germline V gene, CDR1 is LNHDA and CDR2 is SQIVND (reference sequence). The V segment lost 9 bases and the J segment 11 bases; nucleotides outside the gene matches: 5. Regarding the study as a whole: The CMV-associated TCR signature appears largely within the CD4+ memory repertoire. Median bootstrapped AUC for CMV status was about 0.94 originally, just under 0.93 US-trained.

This clone was found once. What it binds is unknown. The gene calls are TRBV19 and TRBJ1-4, with 8 bases matching TRBD1. The TCR was taken from an adult in good health and CMV-seronegative. Sequenced input: memory CD4+ T cells from blood. CDR3 nucleotides: TGTGCCAGCCTTAACAGGGGGAAACTGTTTTTT. It yields the protein CASLNRGKLFF.